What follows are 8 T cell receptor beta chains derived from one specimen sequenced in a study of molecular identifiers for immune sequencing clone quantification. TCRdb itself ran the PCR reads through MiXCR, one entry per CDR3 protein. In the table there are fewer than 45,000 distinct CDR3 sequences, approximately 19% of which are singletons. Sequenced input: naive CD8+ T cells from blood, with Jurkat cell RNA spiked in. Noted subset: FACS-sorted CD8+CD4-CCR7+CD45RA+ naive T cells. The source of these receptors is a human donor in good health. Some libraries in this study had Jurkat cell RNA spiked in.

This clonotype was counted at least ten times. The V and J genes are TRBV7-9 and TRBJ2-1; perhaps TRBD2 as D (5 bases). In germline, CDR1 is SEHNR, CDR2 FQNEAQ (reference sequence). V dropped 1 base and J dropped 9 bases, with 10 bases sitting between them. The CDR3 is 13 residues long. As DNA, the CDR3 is TGTGCCAGCAGCTTAGTTCTAGCTGGTGAGCAGTTCTTC. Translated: CASSLVLAGEQFF.

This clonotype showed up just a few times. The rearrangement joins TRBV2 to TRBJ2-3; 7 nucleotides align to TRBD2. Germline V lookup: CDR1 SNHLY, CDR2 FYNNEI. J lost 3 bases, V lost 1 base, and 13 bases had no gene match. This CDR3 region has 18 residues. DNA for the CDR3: TGTGCCAGCAGTGAAGGGCTGGGAGGGGCATCAGGTACAGATACGCAGTATTTT. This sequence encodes CASSEGLGGASGTDTQYF.

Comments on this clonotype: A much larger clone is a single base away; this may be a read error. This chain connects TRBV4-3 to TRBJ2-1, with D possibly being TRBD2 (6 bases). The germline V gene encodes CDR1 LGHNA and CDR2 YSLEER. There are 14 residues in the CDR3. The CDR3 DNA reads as TGCGCCTGCAGCCAAGGAGTAGCGGCCCTTGAGCAGTTCTTC. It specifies CACSQGVAALEQFF.

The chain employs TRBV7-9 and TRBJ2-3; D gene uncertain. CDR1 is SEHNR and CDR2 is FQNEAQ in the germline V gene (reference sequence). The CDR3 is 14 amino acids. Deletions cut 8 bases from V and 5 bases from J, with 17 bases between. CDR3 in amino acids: CASDQSPLRDTQYF. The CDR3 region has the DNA TGTGCCAGCGATCAGTCCCCTTTACGAGATACGCAGTATTTT.

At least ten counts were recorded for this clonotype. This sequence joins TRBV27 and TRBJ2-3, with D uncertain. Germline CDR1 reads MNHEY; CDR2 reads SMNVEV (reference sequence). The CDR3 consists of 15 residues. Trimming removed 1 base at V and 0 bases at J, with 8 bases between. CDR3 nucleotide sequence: TGTGCCAGCAGTTTATATTCAACCAGCACAGATACGCAGTATTTT. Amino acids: CASSLYSTSTDTQYF.

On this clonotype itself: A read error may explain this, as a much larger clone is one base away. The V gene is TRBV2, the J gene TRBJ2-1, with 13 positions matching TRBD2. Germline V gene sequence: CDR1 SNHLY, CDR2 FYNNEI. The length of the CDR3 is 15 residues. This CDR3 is CASSGLAGAYSEQFF. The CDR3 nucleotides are TGTGCCAGCAGCGGACTAGCGGGGGCATACAGTGAGCAGTTCTTC. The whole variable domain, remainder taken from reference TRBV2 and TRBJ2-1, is EPEVTQTPSHQVTQMGQEVILRCVPISNHLYFYWYRQILGQKVEFLVSFYNNEISEKSEIFDDQFSVERPDGSNFTLKIRSTKLEDSAMYFCASSGLAGAYSEQFFGPGTRLTVL.

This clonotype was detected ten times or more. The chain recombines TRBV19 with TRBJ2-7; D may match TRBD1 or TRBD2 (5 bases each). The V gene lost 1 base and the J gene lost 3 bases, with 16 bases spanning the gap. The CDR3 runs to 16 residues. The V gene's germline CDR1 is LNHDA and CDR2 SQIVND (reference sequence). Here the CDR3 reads CASSIVGTRPDYEQYF. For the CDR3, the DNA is TGTGCCAGTAGTATAGTTGGGACGCGGCCTGACTACGAGCAGTACTTC.

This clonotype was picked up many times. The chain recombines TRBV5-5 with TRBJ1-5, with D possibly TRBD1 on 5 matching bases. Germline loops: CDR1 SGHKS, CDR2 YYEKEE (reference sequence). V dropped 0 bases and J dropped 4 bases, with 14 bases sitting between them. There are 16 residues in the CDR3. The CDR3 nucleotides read TGTGCCAGCAGCTTGGGAGCCGGGGGAGAAAATCAGCCCCAGCATTTT. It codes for CASSLGAGGENQPQHF.